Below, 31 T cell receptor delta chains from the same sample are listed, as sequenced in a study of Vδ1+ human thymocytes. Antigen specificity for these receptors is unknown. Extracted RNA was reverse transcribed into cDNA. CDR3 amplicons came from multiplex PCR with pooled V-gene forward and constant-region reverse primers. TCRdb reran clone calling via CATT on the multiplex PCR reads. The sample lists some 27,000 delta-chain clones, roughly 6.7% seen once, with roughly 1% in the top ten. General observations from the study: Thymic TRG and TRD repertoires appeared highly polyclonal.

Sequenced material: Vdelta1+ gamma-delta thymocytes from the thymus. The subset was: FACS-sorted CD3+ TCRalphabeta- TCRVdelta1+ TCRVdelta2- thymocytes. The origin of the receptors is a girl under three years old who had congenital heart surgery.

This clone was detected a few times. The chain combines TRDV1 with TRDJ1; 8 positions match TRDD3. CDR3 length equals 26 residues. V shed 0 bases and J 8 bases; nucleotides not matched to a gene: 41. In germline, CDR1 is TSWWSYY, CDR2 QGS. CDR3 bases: TGTGCTCTTGGGGAACTAGTTCTGAGTCCTACGTACCCCTTACTGGGGGTCGCCCCCTTTTCGATAAAACTCATCTTT. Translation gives CALGELVLSPTYPLLGVAPFSIKLIF.

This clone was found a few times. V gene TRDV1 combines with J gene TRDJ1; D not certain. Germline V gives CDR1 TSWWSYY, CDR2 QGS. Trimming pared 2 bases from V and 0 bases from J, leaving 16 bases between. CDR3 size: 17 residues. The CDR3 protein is CALGELVRGKYTDKLIF. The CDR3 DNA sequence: TGTGCTCTTGGGGAATTGGTCCGGGGCAAATACACCGATAAACTCATCTTT.

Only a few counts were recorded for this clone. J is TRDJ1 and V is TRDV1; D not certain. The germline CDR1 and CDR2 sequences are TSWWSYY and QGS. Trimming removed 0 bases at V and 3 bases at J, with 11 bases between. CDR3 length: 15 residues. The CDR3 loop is CALGELIFSPDKLIF. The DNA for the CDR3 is TGTGCTCTTGGGGAACTAATTTTCAGTCCCGATAAACTCATCTTT.

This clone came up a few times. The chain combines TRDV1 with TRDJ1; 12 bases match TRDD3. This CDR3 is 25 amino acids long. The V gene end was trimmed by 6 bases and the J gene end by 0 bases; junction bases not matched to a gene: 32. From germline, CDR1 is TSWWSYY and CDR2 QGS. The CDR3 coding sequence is TGTGCTCTTGGCCTAACGGGACAACTCTCTTCCTACCAATCTGGGGGATACGGGTACACCGATAAACTCATCTTT. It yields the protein CALGLTGQLSSYQSGGYGYTDKLIF.

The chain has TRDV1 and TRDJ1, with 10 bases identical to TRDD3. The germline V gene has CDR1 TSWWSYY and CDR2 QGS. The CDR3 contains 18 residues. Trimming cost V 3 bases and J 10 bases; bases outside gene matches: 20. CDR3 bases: TGTGCTCTTGGGGACGGATTCCCGATTAACTGGGGGATGAAAGGACTCATCTTT. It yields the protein CALGDGFPINWGMKGLIF.

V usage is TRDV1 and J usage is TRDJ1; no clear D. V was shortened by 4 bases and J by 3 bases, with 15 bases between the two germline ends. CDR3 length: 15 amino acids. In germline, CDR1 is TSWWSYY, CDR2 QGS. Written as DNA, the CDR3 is TGTGCTCTTGGGGTTCTATTTAGTAGGGCCGATAAACTCATCTTT. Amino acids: CALGVLFSRADKLIF.

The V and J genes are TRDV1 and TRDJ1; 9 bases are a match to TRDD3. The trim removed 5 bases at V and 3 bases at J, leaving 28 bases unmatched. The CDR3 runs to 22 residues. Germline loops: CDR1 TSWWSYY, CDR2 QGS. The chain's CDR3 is CALGLRGAFPPHLGDGADKLIF. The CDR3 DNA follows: TGTGCTCTTGGGTTGAGGGGGGCCTTCCCCCCTCATCTGGGGGATGGGGCCGATAAACTCATCTTT.

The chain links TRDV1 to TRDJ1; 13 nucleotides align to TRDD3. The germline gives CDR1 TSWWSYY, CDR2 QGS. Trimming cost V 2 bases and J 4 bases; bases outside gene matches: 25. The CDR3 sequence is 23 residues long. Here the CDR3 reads CALGESGTLYWGIREVGYDKLIF. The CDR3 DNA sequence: TGTGCTCTTGGGGAATCAGGGACGCTTTACTGGGGGATACGCGAGGTGGGGTACGATAAACTCATCTTT.

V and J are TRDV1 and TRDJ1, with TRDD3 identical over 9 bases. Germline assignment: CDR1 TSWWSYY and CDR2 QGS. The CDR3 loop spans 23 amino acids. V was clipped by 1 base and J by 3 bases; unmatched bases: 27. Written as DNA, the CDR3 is TGTGCTCTTGGGGAACCTGAGGGGTCGTACTGGGGGAAACTAGGGGGCTTACCCGATAAACTCATCTTT. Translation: CALGEPEGSYWGKLGGLPDKLIF.

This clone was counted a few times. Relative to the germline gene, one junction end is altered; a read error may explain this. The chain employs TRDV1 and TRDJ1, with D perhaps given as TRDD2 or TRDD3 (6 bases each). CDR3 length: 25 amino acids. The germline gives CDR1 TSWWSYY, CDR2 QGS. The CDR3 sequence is CAPGEPTRPSLRHWDPKPYTDKLIF. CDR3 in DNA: TGTGCTCCTGGGGAACCAACTCGGCCTTCCCTCAGGCACTGGGACCCTAAGCCGTACACCGATAAACTCATCTTT.

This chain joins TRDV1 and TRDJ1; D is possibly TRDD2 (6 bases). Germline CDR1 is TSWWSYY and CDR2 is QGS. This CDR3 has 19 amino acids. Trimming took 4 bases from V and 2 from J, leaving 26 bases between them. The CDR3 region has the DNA TGTGCTCTTGGGGCCTCCATACACTTCCTCCCTCCAGGGACCGATAAACTCATCTTT. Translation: CALGASIHFLPPGTDKLIF.

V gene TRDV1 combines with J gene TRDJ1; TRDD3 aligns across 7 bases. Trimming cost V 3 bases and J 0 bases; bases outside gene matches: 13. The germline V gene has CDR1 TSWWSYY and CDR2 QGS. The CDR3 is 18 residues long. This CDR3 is CALGDAPGGPRYTDKLIF. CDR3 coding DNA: TGTGCTCTTGGGGACGCACCTGGGGGCCCCCGTTACACCGATAAACTCATCTTT.

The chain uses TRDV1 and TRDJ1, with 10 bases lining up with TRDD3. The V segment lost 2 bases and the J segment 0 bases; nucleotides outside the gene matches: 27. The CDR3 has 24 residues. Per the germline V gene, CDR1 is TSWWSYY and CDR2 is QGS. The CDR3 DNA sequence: TGTGCTCTTGGGGAAGGGGAGACTCCGATTCCTATCGGGGGATACGCCATGTACACCGATAAACTCATCTTT. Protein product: CALGEGETPIPIGGYAMYTDKLIF.

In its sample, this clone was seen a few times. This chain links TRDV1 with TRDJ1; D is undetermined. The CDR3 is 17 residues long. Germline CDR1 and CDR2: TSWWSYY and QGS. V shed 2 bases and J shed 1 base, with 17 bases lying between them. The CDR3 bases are TGTGCTCTTGGGGAAAGGGCCTCGCCCCGTACCACCGATAAACTCATCTTT. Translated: CALGERASPRTTDKLIF.

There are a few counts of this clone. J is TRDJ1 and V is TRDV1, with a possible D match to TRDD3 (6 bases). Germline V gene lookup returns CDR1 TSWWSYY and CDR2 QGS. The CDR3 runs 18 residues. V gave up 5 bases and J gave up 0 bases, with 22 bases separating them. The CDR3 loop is CALGQPGGTLPYTDKLIF. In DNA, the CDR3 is TGTGCTCTTGGGCAACCGGGGGGGACCTTACCGTACACCGATAAACTCATCTTT.

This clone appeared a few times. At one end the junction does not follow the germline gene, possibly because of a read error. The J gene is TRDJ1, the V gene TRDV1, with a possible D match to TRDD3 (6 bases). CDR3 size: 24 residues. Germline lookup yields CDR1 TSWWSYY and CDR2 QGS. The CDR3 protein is CAPGERGLPGLQGPSLLYTDKLIF. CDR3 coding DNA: TGTGCTCCTGGGGAAAGGGGACTTCCAGGGCTTCAGGGACCATCCCTTTTGTACACCGATAAACTCATCTTT.

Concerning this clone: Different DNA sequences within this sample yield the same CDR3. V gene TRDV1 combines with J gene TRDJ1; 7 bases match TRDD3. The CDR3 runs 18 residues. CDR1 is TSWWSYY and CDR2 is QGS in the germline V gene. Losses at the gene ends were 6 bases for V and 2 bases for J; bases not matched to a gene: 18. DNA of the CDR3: TGTGCTCTTGGACCCCGCGACTGCCTAGGGGATAGGACCGATAAACTCATCTTT. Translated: CALGPRDCLGDRTDKLIF.

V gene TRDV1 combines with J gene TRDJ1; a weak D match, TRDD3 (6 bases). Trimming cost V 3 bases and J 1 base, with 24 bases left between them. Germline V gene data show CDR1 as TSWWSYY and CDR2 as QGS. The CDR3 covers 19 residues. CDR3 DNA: TGTGCTCTTGGGGAGGGTACGCTACTGGGATCTTGGTCCACCGATAAACTCATCTTT. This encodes CALGEGTLLGSWSTDKLIF.

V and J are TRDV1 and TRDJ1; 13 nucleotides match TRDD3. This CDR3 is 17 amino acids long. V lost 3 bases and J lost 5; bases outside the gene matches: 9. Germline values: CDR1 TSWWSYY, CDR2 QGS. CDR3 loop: CALGDRLLGDTRDKLIF. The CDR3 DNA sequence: TGTGCTCTTGGGGATCGCTTACTGGGGGATACGCGGGATAAACTCATCTTT.

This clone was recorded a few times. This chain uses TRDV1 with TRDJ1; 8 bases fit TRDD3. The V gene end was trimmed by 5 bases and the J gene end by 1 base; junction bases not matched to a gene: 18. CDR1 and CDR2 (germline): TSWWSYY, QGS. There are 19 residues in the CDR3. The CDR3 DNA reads TGTGCTCTTGGGCCCTACTTCCGTCTGGGGGAGTACCTCACCGATAAACTCATCTTT. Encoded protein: CALGPYFRLGEYLTDKLIF.

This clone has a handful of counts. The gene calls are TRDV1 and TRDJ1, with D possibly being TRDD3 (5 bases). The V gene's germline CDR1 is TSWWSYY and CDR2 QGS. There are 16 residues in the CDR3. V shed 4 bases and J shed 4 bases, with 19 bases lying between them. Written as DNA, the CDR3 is TGTGCTCTTGGGGTCCCCAGGGGGTTGGGACACGATAAACTCATCTTT. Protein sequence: CALGVPRGLGHDKLIF.

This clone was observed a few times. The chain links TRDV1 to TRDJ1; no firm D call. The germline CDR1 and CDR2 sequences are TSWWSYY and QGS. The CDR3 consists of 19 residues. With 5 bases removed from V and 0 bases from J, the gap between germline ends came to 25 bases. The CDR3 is CALGITSGGTLTYTDKLIF. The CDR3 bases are TGTGCTCTTGGGATTACCTCCGGTGGGACTCTTACGTACACCGATAAACTCATCTTT.

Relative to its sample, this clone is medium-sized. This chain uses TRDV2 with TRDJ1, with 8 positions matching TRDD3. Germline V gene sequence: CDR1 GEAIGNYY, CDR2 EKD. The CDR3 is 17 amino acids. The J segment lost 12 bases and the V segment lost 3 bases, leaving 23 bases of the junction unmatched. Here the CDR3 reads CACDSCIEGYASSWVIF. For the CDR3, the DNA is TGTGCCTGTGACTCCTGTATTGAGGGATACGCCAGTTCTTGGGTCATCTTT.

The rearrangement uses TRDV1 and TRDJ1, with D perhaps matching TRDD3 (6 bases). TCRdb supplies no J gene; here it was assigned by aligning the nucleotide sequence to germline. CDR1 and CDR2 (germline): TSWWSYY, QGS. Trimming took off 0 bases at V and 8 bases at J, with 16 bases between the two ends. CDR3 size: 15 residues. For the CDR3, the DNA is TGTGCTCTTGGGGAACTTAGGACGGGGGACGCCAAACTCATCTTT. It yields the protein CALGELRTGDAKLIF.

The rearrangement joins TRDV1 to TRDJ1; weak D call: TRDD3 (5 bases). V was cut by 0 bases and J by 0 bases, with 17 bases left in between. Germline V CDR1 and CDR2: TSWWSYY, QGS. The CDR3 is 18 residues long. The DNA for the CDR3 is TGTGCTCTTGGGGAACTAAATGGATGCCCGGGGGACACCGATAAACTCATCTTT. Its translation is CALGELNGCPGDTDKLIF.

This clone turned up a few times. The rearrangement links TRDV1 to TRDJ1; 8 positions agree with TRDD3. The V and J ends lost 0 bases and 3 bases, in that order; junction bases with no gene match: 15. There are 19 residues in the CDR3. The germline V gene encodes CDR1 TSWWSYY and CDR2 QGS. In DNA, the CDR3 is TGTGCTCTTGGGGAACTAGACCTACGCAGGGGATACAGGGCCGATAAACTCATCTTT. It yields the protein CALGELDLRRGYRADKLIF.

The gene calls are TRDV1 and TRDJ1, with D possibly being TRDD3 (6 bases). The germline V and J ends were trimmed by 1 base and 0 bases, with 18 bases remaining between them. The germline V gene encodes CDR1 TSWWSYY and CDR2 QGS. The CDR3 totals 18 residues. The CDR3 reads CALGERNFAIRYTDKLIF. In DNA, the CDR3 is TGTGCTCTTGGGGAACGCAATTTCGCGATACGCTACACCGATAAACTCATCTTT.

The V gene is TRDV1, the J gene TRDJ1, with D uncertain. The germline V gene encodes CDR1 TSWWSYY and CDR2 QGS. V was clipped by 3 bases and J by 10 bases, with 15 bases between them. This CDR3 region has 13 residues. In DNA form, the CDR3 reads TGTGCTCTTGGGGAGAGGGTACACGGGAGACTCATCTTT. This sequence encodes CALGERVHGRLIF.

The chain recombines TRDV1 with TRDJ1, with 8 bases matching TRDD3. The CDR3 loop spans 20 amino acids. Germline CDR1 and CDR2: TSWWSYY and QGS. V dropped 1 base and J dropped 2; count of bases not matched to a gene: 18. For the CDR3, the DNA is TGTGCTCTTGGGGAACCCGCGGTGCCTTGGGGGATTCACCCTACCGATAAACTCATCTTT. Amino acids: CALGEPAVPWGIHPTDKLIF.

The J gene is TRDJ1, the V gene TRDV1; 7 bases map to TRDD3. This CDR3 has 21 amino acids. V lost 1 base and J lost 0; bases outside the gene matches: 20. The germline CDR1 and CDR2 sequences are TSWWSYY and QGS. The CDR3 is CALGERPRAAGGCSYTDKLIF. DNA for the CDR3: TGTGCTCTTGGGGAACGCCCCCGGGCTGCAGGGGGATGCTCCTACACCGATAAACTCATCTTT.

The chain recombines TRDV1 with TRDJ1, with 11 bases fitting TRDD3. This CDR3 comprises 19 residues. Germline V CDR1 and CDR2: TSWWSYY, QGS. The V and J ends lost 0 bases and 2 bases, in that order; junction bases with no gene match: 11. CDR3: CALGELPLPGGYPTDKLIF. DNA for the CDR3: TGTGCTCTTGGGGAACTTCCCCTTCCTGGGGGATACCCTACCGATAAACTCATCTTT.